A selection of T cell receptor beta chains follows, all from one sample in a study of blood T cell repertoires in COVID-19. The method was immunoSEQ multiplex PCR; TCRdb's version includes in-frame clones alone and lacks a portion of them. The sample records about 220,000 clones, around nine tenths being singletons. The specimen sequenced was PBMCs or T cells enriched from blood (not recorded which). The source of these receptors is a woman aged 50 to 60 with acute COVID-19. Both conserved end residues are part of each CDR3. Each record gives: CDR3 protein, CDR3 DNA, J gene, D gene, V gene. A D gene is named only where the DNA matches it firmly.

CDR3: CASSFLRGGGSSYEQYF; DNA: TGTGCCAGCAGTTTTTTACGGGGGGGCGGGAGCTCCTACGAGCAGTACTTC; J: TRBJ2-7; D: TRBD2; V: TRBV27
CDR3: CASSLSGTTDTQYF; DNA: TGTGCCAGCAGTTTATCGGGGACTACAGATACGCAGTATTTT; J: TRBJ2-3; D: .; V: TRBV27
CDR3: CASSHPRGRRTDTQYF; DNA: TGTGCCAGCAGCCACCCGCGGGGTAGGCGCACAGATACGCAGTATTTT; J: TRBJ2-3; D: .; V: TRBV7-9
CDR3: CASKGQENSPLHF; DNA: TGCGCCAGCAAAGGACAGGAAAATTCACCCCTCCACTTT; J: TRBJ1-6; D: TRBD1; V: TRBV5-1
CDR3: CASSQVLFGGRARREQYF; DNA: TGTGCCAGCAGCCAAGTGTTGTTTGGCGGGAGGGCCCGTCGGGAGCAGTACTTC; J: TRBJ2-7; D: TRBD2; V: TRBV3-1/TRBV3-2
CDR3: CASSRTPGQGSYEQYF; DNA: TGTGCCAGTAGCAGAACTCCGGGACAGGGTTCCTACGAGCAGTACTTC; J: TRBJ2-7; D: TRBD1; V: TRBV19
CDR3: CASSPLAGEGYEQYF; DNA: TGCGCCAGCAGCCCATTAGCGGGAGAGGGCTACGAGCAGTACTTC; J: TRBJ2-7; D: TRBD2; V: TRBV5-1
CDR3: CASTPVGRKETQYF; DNA: TGTGCCAGTACGCCGGTGGGGCGGAAGGAGACCCAGTACTTC; J: TRBJ2-5; D: .; V: TRBV19
CDR3: CSVEDVGGNEQFF; DNA: TGCAGCGTTGAAGATGTAGGGGGAAATGAGCAGTTCTTC; J: TRBJ2-1; D: .; V: TRBV29-1
CDR3: CASSDSGWNQPQHF; DNA: TGTGCCAGCAGTGACTCAGGGTGGAATCAGCCCCAGCATTTT; J: TRBJ1-5; D: .; V: TRBV2
CDR3: CASSTGQTNSPLHF; DNA: TGTGCCAGCAGCACGGGACAGACCAATTCACCCCTCCACTTT; J: TRBJ1-6; D: TRBD1; V: TRBV5-6
CDR3: CSARTSGGLAQYEQYF; DNA: TGCAGTGCCCGGACTAGCGGGGGCCTCGCGCAGTACGAGCAGTACTTC; J: TRBJ2-7; D: TRBD2; V: TRBV29-1
CDR3: CASSFRQGGSGANVLTF; DNA: TGCGCCAGCAGCTTTAGACAGGGAGGCTCTGGGGCCAACGTCCTGACTTTC; J: TRBJ2-6; D: .; V: TRBV5-1
CDR3: CASSLLAGEDTGELFF; DNA: TGTGCTAGCAGCTTACTCGCGGGAGAGGACACCGGGGAGCTGTTTTTT; J: TRBJ2-2; D: TRBD2; V: TRBV7-7